One and the same sample provided the 17 T cell receptor beta chains below, sequenced in a study of blood T cell repertoires in COVID-19. Generated by immunoSEQ multiplex PCR, the TCRdb table keeps only in-frame clones and is missing some. The repertoire holds 25,000 to 30,000 clones, 90% seen once, with approximately 8.9% in the top ten. Specimen: peripheral blood. Every receptor here comes from a man between 65 and 85 years old with active or convalescent COVID-19.

The chain uses TRBV18 and TRBJ2-3; 7 positions match TRBD1. The ends lost 3 bases at V and 0 bases at J; junction bases unmatched: 3. The CDR3 is 15 amino acids. Germline V gene sequence: CDR1 KGHSH, CDR2 LQKENI. The CDR3 sequence: CASSPTGESTDTQYF. The CDR3 DNA reads TGTGCCAGCTCACCTACAGGGGAGAGCACAGATACGCAGTATTTT.

This clone is a singleton in its sample. V is TRBV5-1 and J is TRBJ2-1; D possibly corresponds to TRBD1 (5 bases). Germline V gene data show CDR1 as SGHRS and CDR2 as YFSETQ. The ends were cut back, 1 base at V and 6 bases at J, with 14 bases in the middle. CDR3 length: 15 residues. The CDR3 sequence is CASSLQGWVGNEQFF. The DNA for the CDR3 is TGCGCCAGCAGCTTGCAGGGATGGGTAGGCAATGAGCAGTTCTTC.

This chain links TRBV5-1 with TRBJ2-2, with D unresolved. Trimming shortened V by 4 bases and J by 5 bases, and 18 bases separated the two germline ends. This CDR3 is 16 amino acids long. Per germline, CDR1 SGHRS and CDR2 YFSETQ. CDR3 sequence reads: CASSLRSRSLTGELFF. The CDR3 DNA reads as TGCGCCAGCAGCCTGCGGTCTAGGTCGCTAACCGGGGAGCTGTTTTTT.

The chain carries TRBV2 and TRBJ2-6; TRBD1 matches at 7 bases. The V segment lost 4 bases and the J segment 1 base; nucleotides outside the gene matches: 1. Germline values: CDR1 SNHLY, CDR2 FYNNEI. The CDR3 is 15 residues long. The CDR3 DNA reads as TGTGCCAGCAGTGGACAGGGTTCTGGGGCCAACGTCCTGACTTTC. Protein: CASSGQGSGANVLTF.

CDR3 region: CASDTGQGNPYEQYF. The CDR3 coding sequence is TGTGCCAGTGACACGGGACAGGGGAACCCCTACGAGCAGTACTTC. V gene TRBV7-9 combines with J gene TRBJ2-7; 10 bases match TRBD1. V shed 9 bases, J shed 2 bases, and the junction held 10 bases outside the gene matches. The germline CDR1 and CDR2 sequences are SEHNR and FQNEAQ (reference sequence). This CDR3 is 15 amino acids long.

This chain connects TRBV10-3 to TRBJ2-2, with 12 positions matching TRBD1. The junction had 6 bases not matched to a gene; V was cut back by 7 bases and J by 9 bases. CDR1 is ENHRY and CDR2 is SYGVKD in the germline V gene. The CDR3 sequence is 14 residues long. In DNA, the CDR3 is TGTGCCATCACGGGACAGGGGGCTTTCCGGGAGCTGTTTTTT. Encoded protein: CAITGQGAFRELFF.

This sequence joins TRBV4-3 and TRBJ2-3; maybe TRBD1 (6 bases). V was cut by 8 bases and J by 2 bases, with 14 bases left in between. Germline loops: CDR1 LGHNA, CDR2 YSLEER. The CDR3 covers 14 residues. The CDR3 is CASQDRFSTDTQYF. The CDR3 region has the DNA TGCGCCAGCCAGGACAGATTCTCCACAGATACGCAGTATTTT.

The chain joins TRBV9 to TRBJ2-3; 7 bases align to TRBD1. Germline lookup yields CDR1 SGDLS and CDR2 YYNGEE. Losses at the gene ends were 3 bases for V and 6 bases for J; bases not matched to a gene: 13. CDR3 length: 16 amino acids. The CDR3 region has the DNA TGTGCCAGCAGCGCACTCCCCGGACAGGCCCCTGATACGCAGTATTTT. As protein: CASSALPGQAPDTQYF.

The chain links TRBV25-1 to TRBJ1-1; D is ambiguous. The CDR3 length is 14 residues. Germline V CDR1 and CDR2: MGHDK, SYGVNS. V shed 1 base and J shed 0 bases, with 6 bases lying between them. CDR3 in DNA: TGTGCCAGCAGTGAATTGGGCTTGAACACTGAAGCTTTCTTT. Protein sequence: CASSELGLNTEAFF.

The rearrangement uses TRBV19 and TRBJ1-1; D ambiguous. V dropped 5 bases and J dropped 3 bases, with 19 bases sitting between them. The CDR3 sequence is 16 residues long. The germline V gene has CDR1 LNHDA and CDR2 SQIVND (reference sequence). The CDR3 reads CASSFSGTPLDTEAFF. The CDR3 DNA reads TGTGCCAGTAGTTTTTCAGGAACCCCTCTCGACACTGAAGCTTTCTTT.

The CDR3: CASILTFEAFF. DNA of the CDR3: TGTGCCAGCATCCTGACATTTGAAGCTTTCTTT. The chain couples TRBV6-5 to TRBJ1-1; D call uncertain. Per germline, CDR1 MNHEY and CDR2 SVGAGI. CDR3 size: 11 residues. The ends were cut back, 7 bases at V and 7 bases at J, with 10 bases in the middle.

The chain is built from TRBV10-3 and TRBJ1-1; possible D gene TRBD1, 6 bases. Looked up from germline, CDR1 is ENHRY and CDR2 is SYGVKD. Trimming pared 6 bases from V and 2 bases from J, leaving 13 bases between. The length of the CDR3 is 14 residues. The CDR3 loop is CAISSGQFNTEAFF. In nucleotides, the CDR3 is TGTGCCATCAGCTCTGGACAGTTTAACACTGAAGCTTTCTTT.

The chain uses TRBV19 and TRBJ1-1; 7 nucleotides match TRBD1. V was clipped by 4 bases and J by 1 base; unmatched bases: 3. The CDR3 has 14 amino acids. Germline V CDR1 and CDR2: LNHDA, SQIVND (reference sequence). The CDR3 sequence is CASSTQGGNTEAFF. In DNA form, the CDR3 reads TGTGCCAGTAGTACCCAGGGGGGGAACACTGAAGCTTTCTTT.

The chain carries TRBV6-6 and TRBJ2-5, with TRBD1 matching 9 bases. Germline V gene lookup returns CDR1 MNHNY and CDR2 SVGAGI (reference sequence). V dropped 6 bases and J dropped 1; count of bases not matched to a gene: 3. CDR3 length: 14 amino acids. The DNA of the CDR3 is TGTGCCAGCAGGGGGACAGGGCGCCAAGAGACCCAGTACTTC. Protein sequence: CASRGTGRQETQYF.

The chain links TRBV3-1 (or the pseudogene TRBV3-2) to TRBJ2-1; D not resolved. The germline gives CDR1 LGHDT, CDR2 YNNKEL (reference sequence). This CDR3 contains 13 residues. Trimming removed 10 bases at V and 0 bases at J, with 10 bases between. The CDR3 DNA reads as TGTGCCACTTCTCCGAGCTCCTACAATGAGCAGTTCTTC. Translating gives CATSPSSYNEQFF.

V is TRBV11-3 and J is TRBJ2-1; no clear D. The CDR3 consists of 13 residues. CDR1 is SGHNT and CDR2 is YENEEA in the germline V gene. The V and J ends lost 3 bases and 12 bases respectively, with 15 bases between them. The CDR3 DNA reads as TGTGCCAGCAGCTTCACCCCGCGGAGTGTGCAGTTCTTC. Amino acid sequence: CASSFTPRSVQFF.

In nucleotides, the CDR3 is TGTGCTAGTGGTTTGGGACAGCCCATGAACACTGAAGCTTTCTTT. Amino acids: CASGLGQPMNTEAFF. The V and J genes are TRBV12-5 and TRBJ1-1; D is possibly TRBD1 (5 bases). V was trimmed by 1 base and J by 0 bases, leaving 9 bases between them. The germline gives CDR1 LGHNT, CDR2 FRNRAP. The CDR3 spans 15 residues.